This is a list of T cell receptor beta chains from one sample in a study of CDR3 diversity in severe acne. TCRdb re-called the PCR reads with MiXCR, one entry per CDR3 protein. Here the sample spans around 100,000 distinct CDR3 sequences, 45% to 60% being singletons. The sequenced sample consisted of blood. These receptors all stem from a male donor with acne. Both conserved end residues are part of each CDR3. The size of a clone is reported for some rows only, either as once, few or many, or as a class for expanded clones.

j_gene | v_gene | abundance | CDR3aa
TRBJ2-7 | TRBV9 | many | CASSLAATQPSLFHEQYF
TRBJ2-7 | TRBV5-1 | many | CASSLLQGGYEQYF
TRBJ1-4 | TRBV20-1 | . | CSARGPSNEKLFF
TRBJ1-5 | TRBV12-3/TRBV12-4 | . | CASSLTQGSQPQHF
TRBJ1-3 | TRBV9 | . | CASSPQGRSSGNTIYF
TRBJ1-5 | TRBV5-4 | . | CASSLGGGQPQHF
TRBJ2-3 | TRBV2 | many | CASSDYTGARDTQYF
TRBJ2-7 | TRBV12-3/TRBV12-4 | . | CASSLRPSYEQYF
TRBJ2-5 | TRBV9 | . | CASSVGQGGETQYF
TRBJ2-2 | TRBV24-1 | . | CATSAPRGAGELFF
TRBJ1-1 | TRBV5-1 | many | CASSSRFNDLNTEAFF
TRBJ2-7 | TRBV13 | many | CASSLFQGAEQYF
TRBJ2-3 | TRBV6-1 | many | CASSEGKGVADTQYF
TRBJ1-1 | TRBV29-1 | . | CSVVRPAGAFF
TRBJ2-5 | TRBV20-1 | . | CSAKGLAGAGGAGGQETQYF
TRBJ2-2 | TRBV30 | many | CAWSESGRLNGELFF
TRBJ1-4 | TRBV15 | . | CATSRDRAGARGEKLFF
TRBJ2-3 | TRBV7-6 | many | CASSPLIFTDTQYF
TRBJ2-7 | TRBV5-6 | few | CASSFYICSATYGDEQYF
TRBJ2-7 | TRBV6-2/TRBV6-3 | . | CASSWTDKTYEQYF
TRBJ2-5 | TRBV20-1 | . | CSARDRGASGEETQYF
TRBJ1-4 | TRBV10-3 | . | CASISPSATGAGEKLFF
TRBJ1-3 | TRBV18 | . | CASSRSSTGSGNTIYF
TRBJ2-5 | TRBV5-4 | many | CASSLTSGRYQETQYF
TRBJ2-7 | TRBV6-6 | . | CQKQWAGGKYEQYF
TRBJ2-2 | TRBV7-9 | few | CASSLEDSPELFF
TRBJ1-6 | TRBV19 | many | CASSPLPSAPGSPLHF
TRBJ2-7 | TRBV19 | . | CSSYSGRTDEQYF
TRBJ1-5 | TRBV7-9 | . | CASSLSSQPQHF
TRBJ2-7 | TRBV6-1 | . | CASSYSVRTGDYEQYF
TRBJ1-1 | TRBV6-5 | few | CASSSLRDRGLGAFF
TRBJ2-5 | TRBV7-9 | . | CASSRLGLAGVRETQYF
TRBJ2-3 | TRBV11-1 | few | CASSFYICSARDHHMNTDTQYF
TRBJ1-3 | TRBV11-3 | many | CASSLQVVVGFAIYF
TRBJ2-5 | TRBV7-2 | . | CASSGWDRPQYF
TRBJ1-3 | TRBV12-3/TRBV12-4 | . | CASSSTAAGRNTIYF
TRBJ2-2 | TRBV20-1 | few | CSARDGTKGRHLRFGELFF
TRBJ2-5 | TRBV5-8 | many | CASSARTGLGETQYF
TRBJ1-2 | TRBV7-9 | . | CASGSGDNYGYTF
TRBJ1-5 | TRBV5-6 | . | CASSFHTDGGGQPQHF
TRBJ2-1 | TRBV15 | . | CATSRVGKHGQGGTYNEQFF
TRBJ1-2 | TRBV24-1 | many | CATSDFRQTYTF
TRBJ2-3 | TRBV7-3 | many | CASSSGGLAGAKDTQYF
TRBJ2-5 | TRBV2 | . | CASSRTGLAGGEETQYF
TRBJ2-2 | TRBV6-2/TRBV6-3 | . | CALRAGIDTGELFF
TRBJ1-2 | TRBV29-1 | many | CSVFGNGYTF
TRBJ1-5 | TRBV20-1 | many | CSAISTGVDQPQHF
TRBJ1-4 | TRBV19 | . | CASSIRGTDEKLFF
TRBJ2-7 | TRBV6-5 | many | CASRRDRGPYEQYF
TRBJ1-3 | TRBV4-1 | . | CASSQANRGAAGNTIYF
TRBJ1-3 | TRBV3-1 | few | CASSPYRNTIYF
TRBJ2-7 | TRBV20-1 | medium-sized | CSANPVGLAVAYEQYF
TRBJ1-5 | TRBV9 | . | CASSRKGSTQPQHF
TRBJ2-1 | TRBV7-9 | many | CASSDSGGAYNEQFF